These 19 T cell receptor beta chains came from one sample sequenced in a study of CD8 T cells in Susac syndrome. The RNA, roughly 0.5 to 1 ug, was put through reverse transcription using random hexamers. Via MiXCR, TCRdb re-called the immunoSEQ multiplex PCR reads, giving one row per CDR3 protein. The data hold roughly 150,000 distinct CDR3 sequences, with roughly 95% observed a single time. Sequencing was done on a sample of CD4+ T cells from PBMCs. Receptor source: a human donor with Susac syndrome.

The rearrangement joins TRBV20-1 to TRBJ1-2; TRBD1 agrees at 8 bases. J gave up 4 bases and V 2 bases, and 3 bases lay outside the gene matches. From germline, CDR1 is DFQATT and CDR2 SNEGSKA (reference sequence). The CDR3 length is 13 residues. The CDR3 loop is CSARPDRGYGYTF. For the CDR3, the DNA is TGCAGTGCTAGACCAGACAGGGGCTATGGCTACACCTTC.

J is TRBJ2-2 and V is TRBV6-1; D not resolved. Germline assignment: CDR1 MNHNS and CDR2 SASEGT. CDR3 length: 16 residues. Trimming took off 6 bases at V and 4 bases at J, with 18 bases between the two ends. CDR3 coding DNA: TGTGCCAGCAGCCGATCCTCCGCATCAGTCACCGGGGAGCTGTTTTTT. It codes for CASSRSSASVTGELFF.

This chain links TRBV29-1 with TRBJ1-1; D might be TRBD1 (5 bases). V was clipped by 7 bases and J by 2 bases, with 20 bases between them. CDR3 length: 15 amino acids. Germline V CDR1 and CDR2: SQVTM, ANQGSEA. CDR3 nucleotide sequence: TGCAGCGGTTTCCACCCGGGGGGAGGTAACACTGAAGCTTTCTTT. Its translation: CSGFHPGGGNTEAFF. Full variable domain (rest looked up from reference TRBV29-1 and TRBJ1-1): SAVISQKPSRDICQRGTSLTIQCQVDSQVTMMFWYRQQPGQSLTLIATANQGSEATYESGFVIDKFPISRPNLTFSTLTVSNMSPEDSSIYLCSGFHPGGGNTEAFFGQGTRLTVV.

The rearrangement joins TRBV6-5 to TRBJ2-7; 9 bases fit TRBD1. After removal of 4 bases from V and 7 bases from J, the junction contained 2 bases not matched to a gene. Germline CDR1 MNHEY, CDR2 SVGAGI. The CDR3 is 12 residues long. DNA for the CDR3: TGTGCCAGCAGTTCCGGGACAGGGGAGCAGTACTTC. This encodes CASSSGTGEQYF.

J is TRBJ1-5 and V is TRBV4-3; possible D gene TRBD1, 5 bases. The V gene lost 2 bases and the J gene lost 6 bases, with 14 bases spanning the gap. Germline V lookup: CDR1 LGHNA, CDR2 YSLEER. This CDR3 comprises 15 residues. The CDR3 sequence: CASSQNRGVGQPQHF. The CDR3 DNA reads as TGCGCCAGCAGCCAAAATCGAGGGGTTGGTCAGCCCCAGCATTTT.

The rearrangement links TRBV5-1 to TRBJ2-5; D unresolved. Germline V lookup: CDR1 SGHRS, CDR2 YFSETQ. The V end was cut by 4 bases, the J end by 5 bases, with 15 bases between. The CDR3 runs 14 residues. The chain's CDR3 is CASSTVTLGETQYF. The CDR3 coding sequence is TGCGCCAGCAGCACAGTTACCTTGGGGGAGACCCAGTACTTC.

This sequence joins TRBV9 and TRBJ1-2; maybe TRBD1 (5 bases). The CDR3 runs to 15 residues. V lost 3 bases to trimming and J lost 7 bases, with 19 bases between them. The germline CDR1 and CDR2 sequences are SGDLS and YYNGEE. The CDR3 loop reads CASSGLASLRAGYTF. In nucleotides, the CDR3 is TGTGCCAGCAGCGGTTTAGCCTCCCTCAGGGCTGGCTACACCTTC.

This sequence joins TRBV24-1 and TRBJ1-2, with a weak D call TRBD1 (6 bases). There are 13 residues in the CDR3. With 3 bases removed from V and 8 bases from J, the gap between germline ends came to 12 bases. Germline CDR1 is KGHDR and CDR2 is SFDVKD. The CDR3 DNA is TGTGCCACCAGTGATGGGGGGCTCGGGGGCTACACCTTC. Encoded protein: CATSDGGLGGYTF.

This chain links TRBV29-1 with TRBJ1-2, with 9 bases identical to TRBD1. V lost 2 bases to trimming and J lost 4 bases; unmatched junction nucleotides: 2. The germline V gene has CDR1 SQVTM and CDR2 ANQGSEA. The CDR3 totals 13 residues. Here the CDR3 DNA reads TGCAGCGTTGAAAGGGGACAGGGCTATGGCTACACCTTC. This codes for CSVERGQGYGYTF.

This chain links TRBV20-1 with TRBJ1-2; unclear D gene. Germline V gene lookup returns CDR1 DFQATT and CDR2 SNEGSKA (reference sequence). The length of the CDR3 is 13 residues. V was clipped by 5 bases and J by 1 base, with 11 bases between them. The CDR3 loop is CSAWTSFNYGYTF. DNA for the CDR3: TGCAGTGCTTGGACCTCCTTTAACTATGGCTACACCTTC.

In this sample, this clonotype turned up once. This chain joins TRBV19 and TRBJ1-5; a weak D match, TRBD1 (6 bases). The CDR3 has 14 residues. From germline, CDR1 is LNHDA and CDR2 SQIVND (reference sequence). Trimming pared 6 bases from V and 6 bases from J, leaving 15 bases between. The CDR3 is CASRFNREGQPQHF. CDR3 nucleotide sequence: TGTGCCAGTAGATTCAACAGGGAGGGTCAGCCCCAGCATTTT.

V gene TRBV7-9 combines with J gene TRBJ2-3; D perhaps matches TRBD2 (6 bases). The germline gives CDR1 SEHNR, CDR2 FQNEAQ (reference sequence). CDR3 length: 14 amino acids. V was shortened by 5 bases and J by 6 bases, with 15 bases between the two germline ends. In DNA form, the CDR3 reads TGTGCCAGCAGCCGTCTAGCCGGAGGGGATACGCAGTATTTT. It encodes CASSRLAGGDTQYF.

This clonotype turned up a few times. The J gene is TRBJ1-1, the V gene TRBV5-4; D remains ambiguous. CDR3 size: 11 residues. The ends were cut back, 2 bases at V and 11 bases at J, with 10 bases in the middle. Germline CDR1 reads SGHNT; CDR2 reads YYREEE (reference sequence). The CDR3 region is CASSLREEAFF. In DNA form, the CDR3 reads TGTGCCAGCAGCTTAAGGGAAGAGGCTTTCTTT.

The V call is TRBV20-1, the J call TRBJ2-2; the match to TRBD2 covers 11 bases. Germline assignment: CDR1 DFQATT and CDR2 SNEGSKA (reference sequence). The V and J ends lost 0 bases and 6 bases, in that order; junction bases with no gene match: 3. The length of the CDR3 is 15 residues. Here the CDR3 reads CSARDSGGAPGELFF. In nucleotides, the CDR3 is TGCAGTGCTAGAGATAGCGGGGGGGCCCCCGGGGAGCTGTTTTTT.

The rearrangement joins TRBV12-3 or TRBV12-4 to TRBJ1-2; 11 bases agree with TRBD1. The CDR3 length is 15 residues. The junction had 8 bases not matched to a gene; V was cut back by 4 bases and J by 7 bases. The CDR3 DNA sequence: TGTGCCAGCAGTTCGGACAGGGGGCATAAGGGTGGCTACACCTTC. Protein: CASSSDRGHKGGYTF.

CDR3 sequence reads: CSANDRGPNSPLHF. In DNA form, the CDR3 reads TGCAGTGCCAACGACAGGGGGCCTAATTCACCCCTCCACTTT. The rearrangement links TRBV20-1 to TRBJ1-6; 10 nucleotides align to TRBD1. This CDR3 has 14 residues. CDR1 DFQATT and CDR2 SNEGSKA come from the germline V gene (reference sequence). V was pared by 6 bases and J by 6 bases, with 5 bases of the junction left unmatched.

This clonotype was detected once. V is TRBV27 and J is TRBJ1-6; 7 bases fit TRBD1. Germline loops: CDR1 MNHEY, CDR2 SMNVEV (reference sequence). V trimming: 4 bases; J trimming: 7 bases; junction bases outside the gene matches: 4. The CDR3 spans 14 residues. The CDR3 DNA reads TGTGCCAGCAGTTCGGGACAGACAAATTCACCCCTCCACTTT. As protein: CASSSGQTNSPLHF.

CDR3 sequence: CSARDIRADYGYTF. Here the CDR3 DNA reads TGCAGTGCTAGAGATATCCGGGCGGACTATGGCTACACCTTC. The V and J genes are TRBV20-1 and TRBJ1-2; D gene uncertain. The CDR3 has 14 residues. Per the germline V gene, CDR1 is DFQATT and CDR2 is SNEGSKA (reference sequence). Trimming cost V 0 bases and J 3 bases, with 11 bases left between them.

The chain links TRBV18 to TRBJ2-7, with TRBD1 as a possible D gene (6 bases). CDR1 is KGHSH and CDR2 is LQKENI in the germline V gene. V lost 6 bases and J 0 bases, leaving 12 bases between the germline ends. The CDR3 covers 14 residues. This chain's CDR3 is CASSGQGLSYEQYF. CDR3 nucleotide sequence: TGTGCCAGCTCGGGCCAGGGGCTCTCCTACGAGCAGTACTTC. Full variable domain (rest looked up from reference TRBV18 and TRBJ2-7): NAGVMQNPRHLVRRRGQEARLRCSPMKGHSHVYWYRQLPEEGLKFMVYLQKENIIDESGMPKERFSAEFPKEGPSILRIQQVVRGDSAAYFCASSGQGLSYEQYFGPGTRLTVT.